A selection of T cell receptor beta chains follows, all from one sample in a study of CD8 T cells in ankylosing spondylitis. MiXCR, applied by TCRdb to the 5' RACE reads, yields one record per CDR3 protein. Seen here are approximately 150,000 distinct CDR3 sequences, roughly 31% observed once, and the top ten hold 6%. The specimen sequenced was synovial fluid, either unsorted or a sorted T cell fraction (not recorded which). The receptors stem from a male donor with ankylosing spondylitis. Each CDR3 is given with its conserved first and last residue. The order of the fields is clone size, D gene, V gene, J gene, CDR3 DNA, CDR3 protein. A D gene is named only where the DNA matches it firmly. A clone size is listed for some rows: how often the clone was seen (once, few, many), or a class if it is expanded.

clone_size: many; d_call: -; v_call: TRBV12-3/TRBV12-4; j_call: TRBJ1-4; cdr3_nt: TGTGCCAGCAGCCTGGACAATAATGAAAAACTGTTTTTT; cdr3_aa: CASSLDNNEKLFF
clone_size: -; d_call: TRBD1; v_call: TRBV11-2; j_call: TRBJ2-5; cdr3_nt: TGTGCCAGCAGCAAACAGGGGGGATTCCAAGAGACCCAGTACTTC; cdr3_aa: CASSKQGGFQETQYF
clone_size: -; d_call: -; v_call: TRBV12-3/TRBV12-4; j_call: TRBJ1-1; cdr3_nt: TGTGCCAGCAGCGTAACCCCGACTGAAGCTTTCTTT; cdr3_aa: CASSVTPTEAFF
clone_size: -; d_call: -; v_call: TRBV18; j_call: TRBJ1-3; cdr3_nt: TGTGCCAGCTCACCTTGGGGGCCCTCTGGAAACACCATATATTTT; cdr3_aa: CASSPWGPSGNTIYF
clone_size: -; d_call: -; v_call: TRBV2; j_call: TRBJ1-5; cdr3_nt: TGTGCCAGCACTGAGACTGTAACTCAGCCCCAGCATTTT; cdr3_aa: CASTETVTQPQHF
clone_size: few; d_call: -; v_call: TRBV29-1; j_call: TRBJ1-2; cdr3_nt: TGCAGCGTTGAGGAAAGGGATGGCTACACCTTC; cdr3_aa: CSVEERDGYTF
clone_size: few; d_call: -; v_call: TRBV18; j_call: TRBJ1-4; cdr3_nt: TGTGCCAGCTCACCGGACGGACGAAATGAAAAACTGTTTTTT; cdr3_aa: CASSPDGRNEKLFF
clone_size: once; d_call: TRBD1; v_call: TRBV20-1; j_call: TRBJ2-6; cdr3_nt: TGCAGTGCGATGCGGGACAGGATACCCCTGGCTGGGGCCAACGTCCTGACTTTC; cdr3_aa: CSAMRDRIPLAGANVLTF
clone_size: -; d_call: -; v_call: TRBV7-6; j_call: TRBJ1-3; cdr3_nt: TGTGCCAGCAGCCGAGGGAGGTCTGGAAACACCATATATTTT; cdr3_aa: CASSRGRSGNTIYF
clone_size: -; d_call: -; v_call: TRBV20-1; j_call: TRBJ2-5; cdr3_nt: TGCAGTGCACCAGAGACTGGGGGGAAAGAGACCCAGTACTTC; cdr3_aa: CSAPETGGKETQYF
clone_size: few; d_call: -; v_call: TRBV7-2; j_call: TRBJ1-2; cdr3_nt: TGTGCCAGCAGCTTAGACGGCTTCGTAGGGAACTATGGCTACACCTTC; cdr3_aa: CASSLDGFVGNYGYTF
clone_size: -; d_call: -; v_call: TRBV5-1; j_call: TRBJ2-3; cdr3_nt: TGCGCCAGCAGCTTAGGAGCCTACCAAGATACGCAGTATTTT; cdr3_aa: CASSLGAYQDTQYF
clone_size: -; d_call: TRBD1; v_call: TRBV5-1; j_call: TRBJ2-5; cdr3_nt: TGCGCCAGCAGCGGATACTTGGGACAGGGGGAGACCCAGTACTTC; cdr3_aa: CASSGYLGQGETQYF
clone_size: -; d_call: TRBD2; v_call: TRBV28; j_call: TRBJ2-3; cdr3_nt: TGTGCCAGCAGCCCCCTAGCGGGAGGGCCTAGCACAGATACGCAGTATTTT; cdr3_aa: CASSPLAGGPSTDTQYF
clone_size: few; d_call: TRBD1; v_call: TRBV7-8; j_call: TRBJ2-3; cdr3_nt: TGTGCCAGCAGCCACCTTGGGACAGGGGGGAGCGCAGATACGCAGTATTTT; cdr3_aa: CASSHLGTGGSADTQYF
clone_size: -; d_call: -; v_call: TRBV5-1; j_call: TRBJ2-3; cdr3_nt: TGCGCCAGCAGCTTGGCGTCGGGGACAGATACGCAGTATTTT; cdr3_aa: CASSLASGTDTQYF
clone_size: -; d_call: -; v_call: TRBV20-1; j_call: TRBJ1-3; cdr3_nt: TGCAGTGCCGACCGCCGACAACAGGTCTCTGGAAACACCATATATTTT; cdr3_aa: CSADRRQQVSGNTIYF
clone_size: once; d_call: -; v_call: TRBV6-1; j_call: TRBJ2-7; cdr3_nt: TGTGCCAGCAGTGAGTTCGGGTCCGGGCCTTACGAGCAGTACTTC; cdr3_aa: CASSEFGSGPYEQYF
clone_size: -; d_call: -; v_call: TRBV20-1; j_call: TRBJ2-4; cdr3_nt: TGCAGTGCGGGTGGTGGGTACTTC; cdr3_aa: CSAGGGYF
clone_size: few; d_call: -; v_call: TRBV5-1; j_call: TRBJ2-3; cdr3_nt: TGCGCCAGCAGCTTGGGGGCAGATACGCAGTATTTT; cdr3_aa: CASSLGADTQYF
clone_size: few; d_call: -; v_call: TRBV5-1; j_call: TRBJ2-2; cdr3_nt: TGCGCCAGCAGCCCCCCTTGGCAGAACACCGGGGAGCTGTTTTTT; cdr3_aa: CASSPPWQNTGELFF
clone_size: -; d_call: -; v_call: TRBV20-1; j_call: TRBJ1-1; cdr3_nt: TGCAGTGCTCCCGACTCGGACAAGCTGAACACTGAAGCTTTCTTT; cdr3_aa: CSAPDSDKLNTEAFF
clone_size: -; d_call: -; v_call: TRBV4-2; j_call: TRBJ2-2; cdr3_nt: TGTGCCAGCAGCCAAGACTCTACCCCGGGCACCGGGGAGCTGTTTTTT; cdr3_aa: CASSQDSTPGTGELFF
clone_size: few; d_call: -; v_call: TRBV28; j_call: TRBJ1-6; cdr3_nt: TGTGCCAGCAGTTTCTCCCATCGTCAGACAAATTCACCCCTCCACTTT; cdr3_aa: CASSFSHRQTNSPLHF
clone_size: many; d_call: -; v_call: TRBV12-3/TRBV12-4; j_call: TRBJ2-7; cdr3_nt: TGTGCCAGCAATGTGGGGGTTGGCTACGAGCAGTACTTC; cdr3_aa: CASNVGVGYEQYF
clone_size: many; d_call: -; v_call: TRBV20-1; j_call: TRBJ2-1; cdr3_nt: TGCAGTGCTAGGGGACCCCCCAATGAGCAGTTCTTC; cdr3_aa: CSARGPPNEQFF
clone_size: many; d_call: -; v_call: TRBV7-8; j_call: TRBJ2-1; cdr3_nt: TGTGCCAGCAGCCTCCCGCCGACACTTTACAATGAGCAGTTCTTC; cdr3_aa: CASSLPPTLYNEQFF
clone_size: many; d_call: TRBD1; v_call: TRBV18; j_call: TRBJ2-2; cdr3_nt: TGTGCCAGCTCACACAGACAGGGGCGTGACACCGGGGAGCTGTTTTTT; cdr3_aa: CASSHRQGRDTGELFF
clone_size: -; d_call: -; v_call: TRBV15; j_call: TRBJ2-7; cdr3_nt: TGTGCCACCCAAGGAACAGGGACCTACGAGCAGTACTTC; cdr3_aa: CATQGTGTYEQYF
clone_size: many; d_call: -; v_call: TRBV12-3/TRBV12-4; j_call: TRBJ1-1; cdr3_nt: TGTGCCAGCAAAGACAGGCACGACCCGGGAGCTTTCTTT; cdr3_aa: CASKDRHDPGAFF
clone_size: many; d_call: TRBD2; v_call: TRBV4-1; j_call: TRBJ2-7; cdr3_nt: TGCGCCAGCAGCCAACCTGGTGCGGGAGGGCCCCACGAGCAGTACTTC; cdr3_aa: CASSQPGAGGPHEQYF
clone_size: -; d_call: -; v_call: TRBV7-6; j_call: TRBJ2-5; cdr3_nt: TGTGCCAGCAGCCCATCGACTAGTTACGGTGGGGAGACCCAGTACTTC; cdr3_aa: CASSPSTSYGGETQYF
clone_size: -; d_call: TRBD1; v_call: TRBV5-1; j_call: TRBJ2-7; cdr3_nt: TGCGCCAGCACATTGACAGGGGGCAACGAGCAGTACTTC; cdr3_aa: CASTLTGGNEQYF
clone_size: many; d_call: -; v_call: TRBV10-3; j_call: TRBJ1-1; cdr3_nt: TGTGCCATCAAAGAGGTGGGGCCGAACACTGAAGCTTTCTTT; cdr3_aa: CAIKEVGPNTEAFF
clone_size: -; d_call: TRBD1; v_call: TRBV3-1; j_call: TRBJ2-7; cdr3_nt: TGTGCCAGCAGCCAAGATCCCGGGACAGGGAGAAAAGAGCAGTACTTC; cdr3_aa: CASSQDPGTGRKEQYF
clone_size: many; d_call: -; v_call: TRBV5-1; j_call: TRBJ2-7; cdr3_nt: TGCGCCAGCAGCTTATCGCCCTACGAGCAGTACTTC; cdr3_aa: CASSLSPYEQYF
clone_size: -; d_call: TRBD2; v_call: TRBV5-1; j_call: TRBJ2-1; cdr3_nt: TGCGCCAGCAGCTTGGTAGCGGGGGGCTCCTACAATGAGCAGTTCTTC; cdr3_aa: CASSLVAGGSYNEQFF
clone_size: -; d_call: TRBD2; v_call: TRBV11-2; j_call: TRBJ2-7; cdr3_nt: TGTGCCAGCAGCTTAGGGGGACTAGCCTACGAGCAGTACTTC; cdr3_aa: CASSLGGLAYEQYF
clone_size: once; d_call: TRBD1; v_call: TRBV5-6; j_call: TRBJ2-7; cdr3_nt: TGTGCCAGCAGCTGGGACAGGGGGGTGTACGAGCAGTACTTC; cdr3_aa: CASSWDRGVYEQYF
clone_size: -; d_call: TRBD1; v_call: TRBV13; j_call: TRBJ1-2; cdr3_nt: TGTGCCAGCAGCCTCGGAGGGACAGGGTCTTCCTATGGCTACACCTTC; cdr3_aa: CASSLGGTGSSYGYTF
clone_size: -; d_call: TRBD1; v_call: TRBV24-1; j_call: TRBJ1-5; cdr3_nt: TGTGCCACCAGTGACCCTGGGACAGGGGCTAGCAATCAGCCCCAGCATTTT; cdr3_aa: CATSDPGTGASNQPQHF
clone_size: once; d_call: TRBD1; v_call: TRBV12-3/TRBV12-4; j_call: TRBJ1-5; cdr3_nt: TGTGCCAGCAGTTCGGGACAGGAACATCAGCCCCAGCATTTT; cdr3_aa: CASSSGQEHQPQHF
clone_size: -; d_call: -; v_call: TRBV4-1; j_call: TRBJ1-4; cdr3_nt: TGCGCCAGCAGCCAAGGAGGGTCGGGTAATGAAAAACTGTTTTTT; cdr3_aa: CASSQGGSGNEKLFF
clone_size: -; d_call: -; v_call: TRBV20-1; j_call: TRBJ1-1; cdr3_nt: TGCAGTGCTAGAGATGGGGGGCGTCGAATGAACACTGAAGCTTTCTTT; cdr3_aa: CSARDGGRRMNTEAFF